A single T cell receptor beta chain is shown here with its context. Its antigen remains unidentified. CDR1 is LNHDA, CDR2 SQIVND, per germline (reference sequence). CDR3 length: 16 amino acids. Trimming took 2 bases from V and 2 from J; bases not matched to a gene: 3. These data originate in a study of cytomegalovirus exposure and HLA in healthy donors. General study points: Later on, analysis showed that most CMV-associated TCR beta chains appeared to be HLA-restricted. According to the study, roughly 180 TCR beta chains were cytomegalovirus-associated.

13 Jbeta primers and 60 Vbeta primers were used for the PCR. Measured with immunoSEQ multiplex PCR; TCRdb has only the in-frame clones, and not every one. The sample consists of 130,000 to 150,000 clones, more than 70% of them appearing once. This TCR was sampled from a woman in her 50s in good health and CMV-seronegative. The chain couples TRBV19 to TRBJ2-7; 13 bases match TRBD2. The source material was PBMCs. The CDR3 nucleotides read TGTGCCAGTAGTATACAGACTAGCGGGGGGACCTACGAGCAGTACTTC. Translating gives CASSIQTSGGTYEQYF. Looking up the rest from reference TRBV19 and TRBJ2-7 gives the full variable domain: DGGITQSPKYLFRKEGQNVTLSCEQNLNHDAMYWYRQDPGQGLRLIYYSQIVNDFQKGDIAEGYSVSREKKESFPLTVTSAQKNPTAFYLCASSIQTSGGTYEQYFGPGTRLTVT.